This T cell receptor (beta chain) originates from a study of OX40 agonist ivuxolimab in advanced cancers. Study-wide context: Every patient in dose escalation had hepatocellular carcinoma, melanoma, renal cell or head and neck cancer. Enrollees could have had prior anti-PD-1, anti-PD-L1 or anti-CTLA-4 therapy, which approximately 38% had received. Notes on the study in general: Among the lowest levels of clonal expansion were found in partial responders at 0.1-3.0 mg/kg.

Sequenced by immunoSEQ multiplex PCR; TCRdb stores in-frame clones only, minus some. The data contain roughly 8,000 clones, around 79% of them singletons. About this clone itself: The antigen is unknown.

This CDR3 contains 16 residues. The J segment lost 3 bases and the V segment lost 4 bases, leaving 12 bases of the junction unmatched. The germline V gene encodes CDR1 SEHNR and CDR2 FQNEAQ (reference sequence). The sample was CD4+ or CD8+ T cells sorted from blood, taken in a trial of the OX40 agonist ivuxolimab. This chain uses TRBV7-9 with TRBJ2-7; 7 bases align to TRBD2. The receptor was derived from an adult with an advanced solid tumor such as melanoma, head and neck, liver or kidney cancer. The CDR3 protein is CASSSPPTGGGYEQYF. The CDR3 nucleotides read TGTGCCAGCAGCTCCCCCCCGACGGGGGGTGGCTACGAGCAGTACTTC.